This T cell receptor beta chain was profiled in a study of Ad26.COV2.S vaccination and SARS-CoV-2 variants. Overall study context: A participant enrolled in the COV1001 Ad26.COV2.S trial arm provided the sample. Dosing was one shot or two shots 56 days apart.

General study results and limits: Analytic work on TCR breadth and depth might have understated the full extent of total T cell responses.

Treatment in this sample: roughly 18 received Ad26.COV2.S at low or high dose, single or two shots; five or six received placebo; per-sample allocation not given. Each sample was drawn 63 days after the first injection (of vaccine or placebo). SARS-CoV-2 spike from the Wuhan strain was encoded by the vaccine, an Ad26 vector. Germline V CDR1 and CDR2: SGDLS, YYNGEE. Trimming removed 0 bases at V and 4 bases at J, with 7 bases between. The CDR3 has 13 residues. About this clone: Antigen unknown.

Profiled with immunoSEQ multiplex PCR; TCRdb holds only in-frame clones, not every one. The sample consists of about 320,000 clones, around four fifths of them appearing once. This clonotype originated in a person between 18 and 65 years old who received the Ad26.COV2.S COVID-19 vaccine or a placebo. The sample consisted of peripheral blood, taken in a trial of Ad26.COV2.S vaccine versus placebo. V is TRBV9 and J is TRBJ2-5, with D hard to call. The CDR3 DNA is TGTGCCAGCAGCGTAGGGTGGGGAGAGACCCAGTACTTC. Translation gives CASSVGWGETQYF. The full variable domain, in which reference TRBV9 and TRBJ2-5 provide the parts outside the CDR3, is DSGVTQTPKHLITATGQRVTLRCSPRSGDLSVYWYQQSLDQGLQFLIQYYNGEERAKGNILERFSAQQFPDLHSELNLSSLELGDSALYFCASSVGWGETQYFGPGTRLLVL.